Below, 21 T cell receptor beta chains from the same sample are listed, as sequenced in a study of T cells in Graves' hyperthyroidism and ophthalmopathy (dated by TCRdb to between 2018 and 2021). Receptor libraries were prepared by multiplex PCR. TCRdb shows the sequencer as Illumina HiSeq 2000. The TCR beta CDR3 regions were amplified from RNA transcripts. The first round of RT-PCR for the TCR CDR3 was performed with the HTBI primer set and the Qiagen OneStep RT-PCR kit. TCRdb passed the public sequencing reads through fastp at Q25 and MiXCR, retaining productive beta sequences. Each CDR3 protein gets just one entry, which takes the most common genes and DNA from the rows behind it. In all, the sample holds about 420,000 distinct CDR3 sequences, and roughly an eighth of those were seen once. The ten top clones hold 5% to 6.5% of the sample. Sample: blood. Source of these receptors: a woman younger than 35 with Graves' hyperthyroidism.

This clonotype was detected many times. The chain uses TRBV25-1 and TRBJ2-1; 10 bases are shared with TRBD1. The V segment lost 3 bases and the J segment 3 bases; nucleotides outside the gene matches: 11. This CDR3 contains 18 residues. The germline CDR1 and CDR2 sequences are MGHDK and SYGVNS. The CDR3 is CASSEVWGDRGNYNEQFF. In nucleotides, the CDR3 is TGTGCCAGCAGTGAGGTTTGGGGGGACAGGGGCAACTACAATGAGCAGTTCTTC.

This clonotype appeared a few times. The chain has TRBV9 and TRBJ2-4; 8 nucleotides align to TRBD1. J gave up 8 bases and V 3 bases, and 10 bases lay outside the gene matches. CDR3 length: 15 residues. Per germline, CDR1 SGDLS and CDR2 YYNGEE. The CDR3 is CASSAPQGVSDIQYF. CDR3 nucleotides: TGTGCCAGCAGCGCACCACAGGGGGTTAGTGACATTCAGTACTTC. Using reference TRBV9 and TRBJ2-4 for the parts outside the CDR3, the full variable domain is DSGVTQTPKHLITATGQRVTLRCSPRSGDLSVYWYQQSLDQGLQFLIQYYNGEERAKGNILERFSAQQFPDLHSELNLSSLELGDSALYFCASSAPQGVSDIQYFGAGTRLSVL.

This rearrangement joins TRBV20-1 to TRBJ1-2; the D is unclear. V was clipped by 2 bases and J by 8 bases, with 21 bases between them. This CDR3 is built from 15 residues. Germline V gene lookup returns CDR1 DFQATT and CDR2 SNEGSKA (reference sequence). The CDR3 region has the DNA TGCAGTGCTAGAAGTCTCGGCGGAGGCACCGACGGCTACACCTTC. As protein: CSARSLGGGTDGYTF.

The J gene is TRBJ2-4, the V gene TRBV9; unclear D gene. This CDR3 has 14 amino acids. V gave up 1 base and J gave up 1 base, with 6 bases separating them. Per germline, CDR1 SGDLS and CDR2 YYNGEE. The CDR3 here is CASSVSQAKNIQYF. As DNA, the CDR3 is TGTGCCAGCAGCGTATCACAGGCCAAAAACATTCAGTACTTC.

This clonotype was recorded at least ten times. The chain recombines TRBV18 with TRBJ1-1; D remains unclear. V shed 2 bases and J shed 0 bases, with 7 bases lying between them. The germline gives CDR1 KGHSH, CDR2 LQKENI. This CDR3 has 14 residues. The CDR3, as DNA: TGTGCCAGCTCACCAAGCTCGGTGAACACTGAAGCTTTCTTT. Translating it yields CASSPSSVNTEAFF.

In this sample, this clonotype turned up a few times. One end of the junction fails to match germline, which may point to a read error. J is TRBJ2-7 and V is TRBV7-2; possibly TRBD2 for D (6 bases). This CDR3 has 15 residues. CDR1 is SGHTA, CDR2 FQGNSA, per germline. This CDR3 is CASNLVGSGDYEQYF. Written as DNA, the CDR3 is TGTGCCAGCAACTTAGTCGGTAGCGGAGACTACGAGCAGTACTTC.

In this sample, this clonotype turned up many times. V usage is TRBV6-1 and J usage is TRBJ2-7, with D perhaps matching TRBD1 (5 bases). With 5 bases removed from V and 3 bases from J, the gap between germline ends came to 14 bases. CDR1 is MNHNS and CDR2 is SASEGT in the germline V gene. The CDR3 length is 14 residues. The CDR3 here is CASSPGHTYYEQYF. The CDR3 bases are TGTGCCAGCAGTCCAGGACACACATACTACGAGCAGTACTTC.

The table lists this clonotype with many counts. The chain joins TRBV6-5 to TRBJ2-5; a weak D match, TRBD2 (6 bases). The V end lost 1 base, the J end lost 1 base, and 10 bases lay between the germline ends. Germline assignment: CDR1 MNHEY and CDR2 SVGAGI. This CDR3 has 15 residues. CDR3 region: CASSYYRDSQETQYF. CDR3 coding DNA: TGTGCCAGCAGTTACTACCGGGACTCCCAAGAGACCCAGTACTTC.

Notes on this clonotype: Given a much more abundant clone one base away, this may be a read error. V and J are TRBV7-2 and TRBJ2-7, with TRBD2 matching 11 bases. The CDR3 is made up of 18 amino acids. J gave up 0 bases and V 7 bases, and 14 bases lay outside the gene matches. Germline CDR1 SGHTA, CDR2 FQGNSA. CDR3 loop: CASKGGTSGITPSYEQYF. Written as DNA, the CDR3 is TGTGCCAGCAAAGGAGGGACTAGCGGTATTACCCCCTCCTACGAGCAGTACTTC.

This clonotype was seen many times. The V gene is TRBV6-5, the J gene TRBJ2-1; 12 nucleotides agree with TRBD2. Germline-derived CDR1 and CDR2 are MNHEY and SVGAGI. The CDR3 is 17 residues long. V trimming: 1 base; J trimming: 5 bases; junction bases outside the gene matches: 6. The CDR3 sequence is CASSYWASGRANNEQFF. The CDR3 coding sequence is TGTGCCAGCAGTTACTGGGCTAGCGGGAGGGCCAACAATGAGCAGTTCTTC.

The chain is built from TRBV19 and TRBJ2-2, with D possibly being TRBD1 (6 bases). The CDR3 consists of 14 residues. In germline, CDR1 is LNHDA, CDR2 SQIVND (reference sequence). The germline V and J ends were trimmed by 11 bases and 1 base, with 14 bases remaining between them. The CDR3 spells CAGSQGGNTGELFF. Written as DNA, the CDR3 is TGTGCCGGATCCCAAGGGGGGAACACCGGGGAGCTGTTTTTT.

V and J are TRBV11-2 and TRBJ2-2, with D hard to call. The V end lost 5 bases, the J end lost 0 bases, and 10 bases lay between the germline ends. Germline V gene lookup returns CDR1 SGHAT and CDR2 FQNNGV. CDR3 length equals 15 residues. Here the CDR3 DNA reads TGTGCCAGCAGCGGCGGACCAACGAACACCGGGGAGCTGTTTTTT. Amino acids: CASSGGPTNTGELFF. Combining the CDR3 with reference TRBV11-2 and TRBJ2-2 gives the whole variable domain EAGVAQSPRYKIIEKRQSVAFWCNPISGHATLYWYQQILGQGPKLLIQFQNNGVVDDSQLPKDRFSAERLKGVDSTLKIQPAKLEDSAVYLCASSGGPTNTGELFFGEGSRLTVL.

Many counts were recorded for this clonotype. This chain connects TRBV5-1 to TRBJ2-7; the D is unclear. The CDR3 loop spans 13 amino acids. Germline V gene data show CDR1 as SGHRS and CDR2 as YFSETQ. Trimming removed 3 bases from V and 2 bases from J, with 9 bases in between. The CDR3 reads CASSYSGTYEQYF. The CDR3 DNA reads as TGCGCCAGCAGCTATTCAGGAACCTACGAGCAGTACTTC.

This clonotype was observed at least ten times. In DNA, the CDR3 is TGTGCCAGCAGCTTAGTTGGCGGCGGCACCGGGGAGCTGTTTTTT. This codes for CASSLVGGGTGELFF. The rearrangement joins TRBV7-3 to TRBJ2-2, with D unclear. Germline values: CDR1 SGHTA, CDR2 FQGTGA. V shed 2 bases and J shed 4 bases, with 11 bases lying between them. The CDR3 is 15 amino acids. Full variable domain (missing parts from reference TRBV7-3 and TRBJ2-2): GAGVSQTPSNKVTEKGKYVELRCDPISGHTALYWYRQSLGQGPEFLIYFQGTGAADDSGLPNDRFFAVRPEGSVSTLKIQRTERGDSAVYLCASSLVGGGTGELFFGEGSRLTVL.

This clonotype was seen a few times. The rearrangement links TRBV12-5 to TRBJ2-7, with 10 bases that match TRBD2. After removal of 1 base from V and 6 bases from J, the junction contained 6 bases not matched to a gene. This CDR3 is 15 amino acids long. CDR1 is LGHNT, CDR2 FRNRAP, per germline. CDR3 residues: CASGLGLAGVFEQYF. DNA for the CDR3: TGTGCTAGTGGTTTGGGGCTAGCGGGAGTATTCGAGCAGTACTTC.

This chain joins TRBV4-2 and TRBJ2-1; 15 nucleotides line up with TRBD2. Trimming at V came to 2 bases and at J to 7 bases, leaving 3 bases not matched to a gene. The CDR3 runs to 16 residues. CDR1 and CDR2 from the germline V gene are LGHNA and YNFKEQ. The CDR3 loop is CASSQRTSGRGNEQFF. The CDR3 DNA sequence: TGTGCCAGCAGCCAAAGGACTAGCGGGAGGGGGAATGAGCAGTTCTTC.

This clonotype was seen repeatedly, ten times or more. CDR3 in amino acids: CASSLELKLLNEQFF. The CDR3 nucleotides are TGTGCCAGCAGCTTAGAGTTAAAACTCCTCAATGAGCAGTTCTTC. The chain uses TRBV7-9 and TRBJ2-1, with unresolved D. Germline V gene lookup returns CDR1 SEHNR and CDR2 FQNEAQ (reference sequence). This CDR3 is 15 amino acids long. Trimming removed 1 base from V and 6 bases from J, with 13 bases in between.

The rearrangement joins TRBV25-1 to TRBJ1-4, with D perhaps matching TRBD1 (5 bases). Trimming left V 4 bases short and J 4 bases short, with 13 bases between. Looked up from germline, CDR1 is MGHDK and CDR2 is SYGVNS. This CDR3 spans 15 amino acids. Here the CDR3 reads CASSAPGAGNEKLFF. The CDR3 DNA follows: TGTGCCAGCAGTGCACCTGGGGCGGGTAATGAAAAACTGTTTTTT.

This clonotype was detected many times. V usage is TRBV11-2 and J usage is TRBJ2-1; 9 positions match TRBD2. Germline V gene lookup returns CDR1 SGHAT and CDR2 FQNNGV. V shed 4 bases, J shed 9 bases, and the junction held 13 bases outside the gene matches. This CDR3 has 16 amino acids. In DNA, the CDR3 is TGTGCCAGCAGCTGGGGGGCTAGCGGGACCTCGGGTGAGCAGTTCTTC. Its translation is CASSWGASGTSGEQFF.

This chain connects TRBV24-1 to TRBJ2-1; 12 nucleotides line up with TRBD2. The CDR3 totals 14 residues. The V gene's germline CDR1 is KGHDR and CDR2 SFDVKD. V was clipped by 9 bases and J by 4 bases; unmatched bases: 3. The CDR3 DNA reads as TGTGCCACCGGTACTAGCGGGGGGTACAATGAGCAGTTCTTC. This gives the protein CATGTSGGYNEQFF.

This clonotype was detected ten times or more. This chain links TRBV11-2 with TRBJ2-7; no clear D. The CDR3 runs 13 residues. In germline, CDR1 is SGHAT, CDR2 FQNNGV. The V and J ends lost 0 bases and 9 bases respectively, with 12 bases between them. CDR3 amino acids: CASSLDQARSQYF. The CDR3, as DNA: TGTGCCAGCAGCTTAGATCAGGCGAGATCGCAGTACTTC. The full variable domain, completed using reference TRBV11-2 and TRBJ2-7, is EAGVAQSPRYKIIEKRQSVAFWCNPISGHATLYWYQQILGQGPKLLIQFQNNGVVDDSQLPKDRFSAERLKGVDSTLKIQPAKLEDSAVYLCASSLDQARSQYFGPGTRLTVT.